Listed below are T cell receptor beta chains from one sample, sequenced in a study of blood T cell repertoires in COVID-19. Generated by immunoSEQ multiplex PCR, the TCRdb table keeps only in-frame clones and is missing some. The profile shows 65,000 to 90,000 clones, 75% to 90% of them singletons. The sequenced material came from peripheral blood. All receptors come from an elderly man with acute or convalescent COVID-19. The CDR3 runs from the conserved cysteine through the conserved F or W. A D gene is named only where the DNA matches it firmly. Clone size is not always given. Where it is, it says once, few, many or a class for expanded clones.

v_call,clone_size,j_call,d_call,cdr3_aa,cdr3_nt
TRBV6-2/TRBV6-3,.,TRBJ1-5,.,CASSQRVGLEKAQPQHF,TGTGCCAGCAGTCAAAGGGTGGGGCTTGAGAAGGCTCAGCCCCAGCATTTT
TRBV30,.,TRBJ2-7,.,CALGRSYEQYF,TGTGCATTGGGGCGTTCCTACGAGCAGTACTTC
TRBV6-5,.,TRBJ2-7,.,CASSSDTYEQYF,TGTGCCAGCAGTTCGGACACCTACGAGCAGTACTTC
TRBV30,.,TRBJ2-7,TRBD2,CAWSELGGDGYEQYF,TGTGCCTGGAGTGAGTTGGGGGGGGACGGATACGAGCAGTACTTC
TRBV7-9,.,TRBJ2-1,.,CASSARGIAYNEQFF,TGTGCCAGCAGCGCCAGGGGTATAGCCTACAATGAGCAGTTCTTC
TRBV11-2,.,TRBJ2-5,TRBD2,CASSKRGAGGPETQYF,TGTGCCAGCAGCAAACGGGGAGCGGGGGGGCCGGAGACCCAGTACTTC
TRBV3-1/TRBV3-2,few,TRBJ1-4,TRBD1,CASSLGTGSNEKLFF,TGTGCCAGCAGCCTCGGGACAGGGTCTAATGAAAAACTGTTTTTT
TRBV2,.,TRBJ1-5,.,CASSDRLSNQPQHF,TGTGCCAGCAGTGACAGGTTAAGCAATCAGCCCCAGCATTTT
TRBV7-2,.,TRBJ2-1,TRBD1,CASSPQGAGEQFF,TGTGCCAGCAGCCCTCAGGGGGCGGGTGAGCAGTTCTTC
TRBV5-8,.,TRBJ2-1,TRBD1,CASSAGTGTYNEQFF,TGTGCCAGCAGCGCCGGGACAGGGACCTACAATGAGCAGTTCTTC
TRBV12-3/TRBV12-4,once,TRBJ1-1,.,CASSSTPNTEAFF,TGTGCCAGCAGTTCGACACCGAACACTGAAGCTTTCTTT
TRBV30,.,TRBJ1-5,TRBD1,CAWSEGQSQPQHF,TGTGCCTGGAGTGAGGGACAGAGCCAGCCCCAGCATTTT
TRBV3-1/TRBV3-2,.,TRBJ2-3,TRBD2,CASTPQAGTTQYF,TGTGCCAGCACCCCGCAAGCGGGAACTACGCAGTATTTT
TRBV10-3,.,TRBJ2-3,.,CAISELMSGSGDTQYF,TGTGCCATCAGTGAGCTGATGTCGGGGTCCGGGGATACGCAGTATTTT
TRBV19,few,TRBJ1-6,TRBD1,CASSETGDNSPLHF,TGTGCCAGTAGCGAGACAGGGGATAATTCACCCCTCCACTTT
TRBV9,.,TRBJ2-1,TRBD2,CASSSSGTSHNEQFF,TGTGCCAGCAGCTCTTCCGGGACTAGTCACAATGAGCAGTTCTTC
TRBV2,.,TRBJ1-1,TRBD1,CASIYSWTGGNTEAFF,TGTGCCAGCATTTACTCTTGGACAGGGGGCAACACTGAAGCTTTCTTT
TRBV15,.,TRBJ1-2,TRBD1,CATSPGTGVYTGYTF,TGTGCCACCAGCCCCGGGACAGGGGTGTATACTGGCTACACCTTC
TRBV6-5,.,TRBJ1-2,TRBD1,CASSGDRGTYGYTF,TGTGCCAGCAGCGGGGACAGGGGGACCTATGGCTACACCTTC
TRBV5-4,.,TRBJ1-2,.,CASSLAAIANYGYTF,TGTGCCAGCAGCTTGGCCGCTATTGCTAACTATGGCTACACCTTC
TRBV5-1,.,TRBJ1-2,TRBD1,CASSWGTANYGYTF,TGCGCCAGCAGCTGGGGGACAGCTAACTATGGCTACACCTTC
TRBV6-5,.,TRBJ2-5,.,CASSYSPGPVETQYF,TGTGCCAGCAGTTACTCGCCAGGGCCTGTGGAGACCCAGTACTTC
TRBV9,few,TRBJ2-7,TRBD1,CASSAGTGGLGYEQYF,TGTGCCAGCAGCGCCGGGACAGGGGGTTTAGGCTACGAGCAGTACTTC
TRBV5-1,.,TRBJ2-5,TRBD2,CASSLESGRAEETQYF,TGCGCCAGCAGCTTGGAGAGCGGGAGGGCCGAAGAGACCCAGTACTTC
TRBV19,.,TRBJ1-5,.,CASTPDRLYSNQPQHF,TGTGCCAGTACCCCCGACAGATTATATAGCAATCAGCCCCAGCATTTT
TRBV12-5,.,TRBJ2-3,.,CASGPTASTDTQYF,TGTGCTAGTGGCCCGACAGCAAGCACAGATACGCAGTATTTT
TRBV30,.,TRBJ2-1,TRBD2,CAWGRTSGNNEQFF,TGTGCCTGGGGAAGGACTAGCGGAAACAATGAGCAGTTCTTC
TRBV3-1/TRBV3-2,.,TRBJ2-3,.,CASSRRGGDTQYF,TGTGCCAGCAGCCGCAGGGGCGGAGATACGCAGTATTTT
TRBV6-5,.,TRBJ2-5,TRBD1,CASSTPTGGAETQYF,TGTGCCAGCAGTACCCCGACAGGGGGCGCGGAGACCCAGTACTTC
TRBV6-5,.,TRBJ2-1,TRBD1,CASNSGGVQFF,TGTGCCAGCAATTCAGGGGGCGTGCAGTTCTTC
TRBV3-1/TRBV3-2,few,TRBJ2-5,TRBD2,CASSQDSRASGGETQYF,TGTGCCAGCAGCCAAGACTCTAGGGCTAGCGGAGGAGAGACCCAGTACTTC
TRBV24-1,.,TRBJ1-2,.,CATSDFTTNYGYTF,TGTGCCACCAGTGATTTCACAACCAACTATGGCTACACCTTC
TRBV29-1,once,TRBJ2-5,.,CSVGGASIKETQYF,TGCAGCGTTGGCGGGGCTAGCATCAAAGAGACCCAGTACTTC
TRBV5-1,.,TRBJ1-3,TRBD1,CASSSLPDRDGNTIYF,TGCGCCAGCAGCTCCCTCCCCGACAGGGACGGAAACACCATATATTTT
TRBV15,.,TRBJ1-1,.,CATSRGGATNTEAFF,TGTGCCACCAGCAGGGGAGGGGCTACGAACACTGAAGCTTTCTTT
TRBV9,.,TRBJ1-1,TRBD1,CASSPRDRGTFTEAFF,TGTGCCAGCAGCCCCAGGGACAGGGGGACGTTCACTGAAGCTTTCTTT
TRBV19,.,TRBJ2-2,.,CASSIQLGGTGELFF,TGTGCCAGTAGTATTCAATTGGGGGGCACCGGGGAGCTGTTTTTT
TRBV28,.,TRBJ2-3,.,CASSLFSDTQYF,TGTGCCAGCAGTTTATTCTCCGATACGCAGTATTTT
TRBV11-2,few,TRBJ2-7,.,CASSKITGQAYEQYF,TGTGCCAGCAGCAAAATTACGGGACAAGCCTACGAGCAGTACTTC
TRBV27,.,TRBJ1-5,TRBD1,CASSKQGSNQPQHF,TGTGCCAGCAGTAAACAGGGGAGCAATCAGCCCCAGCATTTT
TRBV15,.,TRBJ2-1,TRBD2,CATRGLASYNEQFF,TGTGCCACCCGGGGACTAGCCTCCTACAATGAGCAGTTCTTC
TRBV2,.,TRBJ1-1,.,CASRRGATEAFF,TGTGCCAGCAGACGGGGGGCCACTGAAGCTTTCTTT
TRBV3-1/TRBV3-2,.,TRBJ1-2,.,CASSQEGQPNYGYTF,TGTGCCAGCAGCCAAGAGGGGCAGCCTAACTATGGCTACACCTTC
TRBV13,.,TRBJ2-2,TRBD1,CASTLRPGGPPGELFF,TGTGCCAGCACCCTACGCCCAGGGGGCCCTCCCGGGGAGCTGTTTTTT
TRBV4-1,.,TRBJ1-2,TRBD1,CASSPGTGGRYGYTF,TGCGCCAGCAGCCCTGGGACAGGGGGGCGGTATGGCTACACCTTC
TRBV2,.,TRBJ1-2,.,CARDMTSNRNYGYTF,TGTGCCAGGGACATGACGAGCAATCGCAACTATGGCTACACCTTC
TRBV2,.,TRBJ1-3,.,CASGGGHPASGNTIYF,TGTGCCAGCGGTGGGGGGCACCCAGCCTCTGGAAACACCATATATTTT
TRBV7-9,.,TRBJ1-1,.,CASSLGGAGTEAFF,TGTGCCAGCAGCTTAGGGGGCGCAGGCACTGAAGCTTTCTTT
TRBV5-5,.,TRBJ2-7,TRBD1,CASSAGQVTEQYF,TGTGCCAGCAGCGCCGGACAGGTCACCGAGCAGTACTTC
TRBV29-1,.,TRBJ2-1,.,CSALGSRWVNEQFF,TGCAGCGCCCTAGGGAGCAGGTGGGTCAATGAGCAGTTCTTC
TRBV2,.,TRBJ1-1,.,CASSEALWRTEAFF,TGTGCCAGCAGTGAAGCGCTTTGGAGGACTGAAGCTTTCTTT
TRBV9,.,TRBJ2-5,TRBD1,CASSARTGQETQYF,TGTGCCAGCAGCGCAAGGACAGGGCAAGAGACCCAGTACTTC
TRBV19,.,TRBJ1-4,.,CASSISADHRGLFF,TGTGCCAGTAGTATATCAGCAGATCATCGCGGCCTGTTTTTT
TRBV19,once,TRBJ1-4,.,CASSMSKSRNEKLFF,TGTGCCAGTAGTATGAGCAAGTCGCGCAATGAAAAACTGTTTTTT
TRBV2,.,TRBJ1-2,.,CASSGGTGFYGYTF,TGTGCCAGCAGTGGCGGCACCGGCTTCTATGGCTACACCTTC
TRBV5-1,.,TRBJ2-7,TRBD1,CASSPGDRGYEQYF,TGCGCCAGCAGCCCTGGGGACAGGGGTTACGAGCAGTACTTC